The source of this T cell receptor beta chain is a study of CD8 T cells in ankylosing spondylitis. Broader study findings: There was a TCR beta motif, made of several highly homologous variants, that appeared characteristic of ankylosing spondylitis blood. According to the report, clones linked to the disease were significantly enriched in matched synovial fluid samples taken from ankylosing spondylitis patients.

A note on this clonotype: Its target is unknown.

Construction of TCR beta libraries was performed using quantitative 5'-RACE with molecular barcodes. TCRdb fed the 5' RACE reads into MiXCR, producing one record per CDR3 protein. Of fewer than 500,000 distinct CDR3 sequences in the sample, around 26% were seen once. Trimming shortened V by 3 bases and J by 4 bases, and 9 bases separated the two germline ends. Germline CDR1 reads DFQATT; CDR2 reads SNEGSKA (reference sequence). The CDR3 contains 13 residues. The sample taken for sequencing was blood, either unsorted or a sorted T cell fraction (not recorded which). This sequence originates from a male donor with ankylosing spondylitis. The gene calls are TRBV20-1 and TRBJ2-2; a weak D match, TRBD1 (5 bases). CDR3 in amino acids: CSASPQGTGELFF. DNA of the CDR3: TGCAGTGCTAGTCCCCAGGGCACCGGGGAGCTGTTTTTT.